This entry features one T cell receptor (beta chain) sequence. Antigen: not known. Data came from immunoSEQ multiplex PCR; TCRdb stores just in-frame clones and leaves some out. Among under 200,000 clones, more than 75% were seen once, and the ten largest hold about 2.1%. The data stem from a study of cytotoxic CD8 clonotypes in ibrutinib-treated CLL. General study findings and limits: At ibrutinib response, clonality increased, and at progression it declined back toward baseline. Circulating CD8+ T-cell counts were tracked by baseline clonality, which exceeded that of age-matched healthy donors. Under therapy, public clonotypes either contracted or stayed stable, and they were uncommon.

This receptor was taken from a human donor with chronic lymphocytic leukemia. The input for sequencing was PBMCs, taken after 12 months of ibrutinib treatment.

In nucleotides, the CDR3 is TGTGCCAGCATCCCTGGGGAGCGCCCCTATGGCTACACCTTC. Protein product: CASIPGERPYGYTF. The chain links TRBV28 to TRBJ1-2; D call uncertain. The CDR3 is made up of 14 amino acids. The V end lost 7 bases, the J end lost 4 bases, and 16 bases lay between the germline ends. Germline CDR1 is MDHEN and CDR2 is SYDVKM.